This is a list of T cell receptor beta chains from one sample in a study of cytomegalovirus exposure and HLA in healthy donors. The method was immunoSEQ multiplex PCR; TCRdb's version includes in-frame clones alone and lacks a portion of them. The sample carries under 150,000 clones, 70% to 90% recorded once. Material: PBMCs. These receptors were taken from a woman between 18 and 29 years old in good health and CMV-seronegative. CDR3s include the opening cysteine and the closing phenylalanine or tryptophan. D genes are given only for firm matches. Only some rows state a clone size, as once, few, many or a class for expanded clones.

>TRBV9|once|.|TRBJ2-1
CASSDGVEQFF
TGTGCCAGCAGCGACGGAGTTGAGCAGTTCTTC
>TRBV7-9|.|TRBD2|TRBJ2-1
CASSFSGSSYNEQFF
TGTGCCAGCAGCTTTAGCGGGAGCTCCTACAATGAGCAGTTCTTC
>TRBV7-2|.|TRBD1|TRBJ2-1
CASSRTGHRPWGNEQFF
TGTGCCAGCAGCAGGACAGGGCACAGACCTTGGGGCAATGAGCAGTTCTTC
>TRBV2|.|.|TRBJ2-7
CASSTGPTYEQYF
TGTGCCAGCAGCACAGGGCCCACCTACGAGCAGTACTTC
>TRBV27|.|.|TRBJ2-2
CATQLDRNTGELFF
TGTGCCACCCAATTGGACAGAAACACCGGGGAGCTGTTTTTT
>TRBV21-1|.|.|TRBJ1-5
CASSKVGEGQPQHF
TGTGCCAGCAGCAAAGTGGGGGAGGGACAGCCCCAGCATTTT
>TRBV18|.|.|TRBJ1-1
CASSADRNTEAFF
TGTGCCAGCTCAGCTGACAGGAACACTGAAGCTTTCTTT
>TRBV7-9|.|.|TRBJ2-1
CASSSSIGEQFF
TGTGCCAGCAGCTCCTCTATCGGTGAGCAGTTCTTC
>TRBV6-4|.|TRBD2|TRBJ2-3
CASSVLAGASDTQYF
TGTGCCAGCAGCGTACTAGCGGGAGCTTCAGATACGCAGTATTTT
>TRBV6-5|.|TRBD2|TRBJ2-1
CASSLAGGLGYNEQFF
TGTGCCAGCAGTTTAGCGGGGGGGCTTGGTTACAATGAGCAGTTCTTC
>TRBV7-9|.|TRBD2|TRBJ2-7
CASSYLAEYEQYF
TGTGCCAGCAGTTACCTAGCGGAGTACGAGCAGTACTTC
>TRBV9|once|.|TRBJ1-2
CASSAQGFGYTF
TGTGCCAGCAGCGCCCAGGGTTTTGGCTACACCTTC
>TRBV5-1|.|.|TRBJ2-1
CASSWTQTSLGNEQFF
TGCGCCAGCAGCTGGACTCAGACATCCCTCGGCAATGAGCAGTTCTTC
>TRBV23-1|.|.|TRBJ2-1
CASSQSAAQTYNEQFF
TGCGCCAGCAGTCAATCTGCAGCGCAAACCTACAATGAGCAGTTCTTC